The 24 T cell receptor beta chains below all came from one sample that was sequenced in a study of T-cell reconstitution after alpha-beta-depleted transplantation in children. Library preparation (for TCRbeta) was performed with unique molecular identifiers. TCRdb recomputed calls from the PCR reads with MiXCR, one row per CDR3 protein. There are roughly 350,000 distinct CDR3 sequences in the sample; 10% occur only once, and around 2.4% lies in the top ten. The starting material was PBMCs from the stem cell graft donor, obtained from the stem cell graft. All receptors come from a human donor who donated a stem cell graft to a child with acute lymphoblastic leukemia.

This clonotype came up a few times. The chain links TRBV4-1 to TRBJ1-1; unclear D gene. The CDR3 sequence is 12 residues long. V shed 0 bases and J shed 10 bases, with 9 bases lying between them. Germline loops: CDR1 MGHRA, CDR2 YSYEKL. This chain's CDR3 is CASSQERVAAFF. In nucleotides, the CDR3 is TGCGCCAGCAGCCAAGAGAGGGTGGCAGCTTTCTTT.

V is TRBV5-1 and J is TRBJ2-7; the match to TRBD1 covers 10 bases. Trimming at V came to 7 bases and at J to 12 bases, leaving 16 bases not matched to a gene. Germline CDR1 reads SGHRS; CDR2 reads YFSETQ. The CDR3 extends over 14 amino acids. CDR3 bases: TGCGCCAGCGGCACTCGACAGGGGGCGGAGGTGCTGTACTTC. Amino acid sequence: CASGTRQGAEVLYF.

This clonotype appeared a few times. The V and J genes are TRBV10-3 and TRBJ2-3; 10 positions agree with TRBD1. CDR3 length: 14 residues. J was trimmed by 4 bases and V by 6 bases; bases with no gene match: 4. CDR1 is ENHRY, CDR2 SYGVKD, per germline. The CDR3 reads CAIRGQGRSDTQYF. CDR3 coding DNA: TGTGCCATCAGGGGACAGGGGAGGTCAGATACGCAGTATTTT.

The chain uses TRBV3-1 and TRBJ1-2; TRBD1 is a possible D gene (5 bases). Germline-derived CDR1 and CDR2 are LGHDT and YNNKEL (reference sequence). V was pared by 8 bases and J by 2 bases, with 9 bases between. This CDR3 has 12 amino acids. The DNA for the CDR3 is TGTGCCAGCGGTTCAGGGAACTATGGCTACACCTTC. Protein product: CASGSGNYGYTF.

CDR3 coding DNA: TGTGCCAGCAGCTTAGCACGGCCGACCGGGGAGCTGTTTTTT. Protein product: CASSLARPTGELFF. The chain is built from TRBV7-9 and TRBJ2-2, with unresolved D. V was shortened by 0 bases and J by 5 bases, with 7 bases between the two germline ends. CDR1 is SEHNR and CDR2 is FQNEAQ in the germline V gene (reference sequence). The CDR3 has 14 residues.

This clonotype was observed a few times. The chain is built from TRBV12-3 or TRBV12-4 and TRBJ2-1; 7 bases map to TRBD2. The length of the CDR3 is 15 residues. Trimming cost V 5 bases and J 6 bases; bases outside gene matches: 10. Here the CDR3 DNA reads TGTGCCAGCAGTCTCGGGACTAAATTCTTCAATGAGCAGTTCTTC. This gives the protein CASSLGTKFFNEQFF.

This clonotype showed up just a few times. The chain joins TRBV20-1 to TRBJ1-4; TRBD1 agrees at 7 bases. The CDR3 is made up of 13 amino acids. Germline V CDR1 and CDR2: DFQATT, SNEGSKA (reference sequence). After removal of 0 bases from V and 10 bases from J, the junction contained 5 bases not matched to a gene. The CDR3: CSARERQGGKLFF. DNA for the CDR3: TGCAGTGCTAGAGAGCGACAGGGCGGAAAACTGTTTTTT.

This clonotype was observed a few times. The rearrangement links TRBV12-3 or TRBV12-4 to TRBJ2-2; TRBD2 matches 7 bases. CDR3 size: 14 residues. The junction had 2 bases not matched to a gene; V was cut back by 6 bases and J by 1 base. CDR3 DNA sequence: TGTGCCAGCAGGGCGGGGGAGAACACCGGGGAGCTGTTTTTT. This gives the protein CASRAGENTGELFF.

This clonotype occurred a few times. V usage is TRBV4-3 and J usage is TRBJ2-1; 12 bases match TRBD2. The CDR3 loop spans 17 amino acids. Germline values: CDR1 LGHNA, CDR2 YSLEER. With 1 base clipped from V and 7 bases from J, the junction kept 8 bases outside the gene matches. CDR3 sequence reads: CASSQVLAGGPANEQFF. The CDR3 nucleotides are TGCGCCAGCAGCCAAGTACTAGCGGGAGGCCCCGCTAATGAGCAGTTCTTC.

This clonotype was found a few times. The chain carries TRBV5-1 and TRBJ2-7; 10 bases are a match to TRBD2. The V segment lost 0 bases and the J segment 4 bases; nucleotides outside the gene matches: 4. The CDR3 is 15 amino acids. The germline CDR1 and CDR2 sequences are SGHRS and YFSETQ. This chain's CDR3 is CASSLAWTSGYEQYF. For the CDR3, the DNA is TGCGCCAGCAGCTTGGCTTGGACTAGCGGATACGAGCAGTACTTC. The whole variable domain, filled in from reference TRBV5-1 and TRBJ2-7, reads KAGVTQTPRYLIKTRGQQVTLSCSPISGHRSVSWYQQTPGQGLQFLFEYFSETQRNKGNFPGRFSGRQFSNSRSEMNVSTLELGDSALYLCASSLAWTSGYEQYFGPGTRLTVT.

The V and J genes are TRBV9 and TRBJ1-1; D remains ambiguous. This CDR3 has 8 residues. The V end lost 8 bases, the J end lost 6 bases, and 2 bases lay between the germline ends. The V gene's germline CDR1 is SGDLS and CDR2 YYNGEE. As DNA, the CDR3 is TGTGCCAGGTCTGAAGCTTTCTTT. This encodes CARSEAFF.

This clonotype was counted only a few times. The CDR3 DNA follows: TGCGCCAGCAGCTTCTTTACAGCCGGGGAAAAGACCCAGTACTTC. It yields the protein CASSFFTAGEKTQYF. The chain joins TRBV5-1 to TRBJ2-5; weak D call: TRBD2 (5 bases). V was pared by 2 bases and J by 6 bases, with 17 bases between. The CDR3 loop spans 15 amino acids. Germline V gene data show CDR1 as SGHRS and CDR2 as YFSETQ.

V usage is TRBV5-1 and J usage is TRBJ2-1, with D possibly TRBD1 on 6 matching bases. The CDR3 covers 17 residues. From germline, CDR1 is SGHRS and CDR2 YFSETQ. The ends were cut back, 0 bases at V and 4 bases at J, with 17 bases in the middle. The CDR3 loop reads CASSLVVVDDRYNEQFF. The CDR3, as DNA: TGCGCCAGCAGCTTGGTGGTAGTGGACGACAGGTACAATGAGCAGTTCTTC.

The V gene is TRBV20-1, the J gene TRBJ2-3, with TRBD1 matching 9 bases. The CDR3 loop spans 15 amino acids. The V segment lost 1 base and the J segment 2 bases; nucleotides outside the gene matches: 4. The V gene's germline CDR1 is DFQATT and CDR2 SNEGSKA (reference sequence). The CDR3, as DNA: TGCAGTGCTAGAGCCGGGACAGGGCCCACAGATACGCAGTATTTT. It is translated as CSARAGTGPTDTQYF.

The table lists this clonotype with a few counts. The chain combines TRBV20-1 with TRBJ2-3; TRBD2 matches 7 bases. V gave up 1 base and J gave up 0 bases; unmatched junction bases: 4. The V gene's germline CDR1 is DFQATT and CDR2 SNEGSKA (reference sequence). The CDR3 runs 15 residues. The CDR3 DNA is TGCAGTGCTAGAGGGCTAGCGGAGAGCACAGATACGCAGTATTTT. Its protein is CSARGLAESTDTQYF.

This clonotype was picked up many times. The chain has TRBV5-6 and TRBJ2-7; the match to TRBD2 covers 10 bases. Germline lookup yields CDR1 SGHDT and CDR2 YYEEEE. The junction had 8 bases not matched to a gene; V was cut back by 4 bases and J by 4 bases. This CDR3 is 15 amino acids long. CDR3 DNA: TGTGCCAGCAGCCCAATTGGGACTAGCGAATACGAGCAGTACTTC. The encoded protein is CASSPIGTSEYEQYF.

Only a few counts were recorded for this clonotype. The DNA for the CDR3 is TGCAGCGTTGAAGAAGGGACAGGGTCCCCTAGCACAGATACGCAGTATTTT. Translation gives CSVEEGTGSPSTDTQYF. The chain links TRBV29-1 to TRBJ2-3; 9 nucleotides agree with TRBD1. This CDR3 is 17 amino acids long. V was clipped by 0 bases and J by 0 bases; unmatched bases: 7. The germline V gene has CDR1 SQVTM and CDR2 ANQGSEA.

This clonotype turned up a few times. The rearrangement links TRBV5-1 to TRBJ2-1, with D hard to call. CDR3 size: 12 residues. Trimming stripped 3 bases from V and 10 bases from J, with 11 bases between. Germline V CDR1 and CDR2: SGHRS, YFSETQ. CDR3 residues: CASSWGGEEQFF. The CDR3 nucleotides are TGCGCCAGCAGCTGGGGTGGCGAGGAGCAGTTCTTC.

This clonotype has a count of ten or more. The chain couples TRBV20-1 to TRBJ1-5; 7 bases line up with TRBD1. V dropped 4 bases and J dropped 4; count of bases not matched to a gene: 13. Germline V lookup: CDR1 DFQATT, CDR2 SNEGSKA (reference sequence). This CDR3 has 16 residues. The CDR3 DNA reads TGCAGTGCTAACAGGGGCTCCGGGGGGAGAAATCAGCCCCAGCATTTT. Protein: CSANRGSGGRNQPQHF.

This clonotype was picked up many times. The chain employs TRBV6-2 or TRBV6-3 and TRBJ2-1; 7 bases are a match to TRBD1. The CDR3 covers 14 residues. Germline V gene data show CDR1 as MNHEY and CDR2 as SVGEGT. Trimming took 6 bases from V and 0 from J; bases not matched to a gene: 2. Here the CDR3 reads CASRGQSSYNEQFF. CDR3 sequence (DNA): TGTGCCAGCAGGGGACAGAGCTCCTACAATGAGCAGTTCTTC.

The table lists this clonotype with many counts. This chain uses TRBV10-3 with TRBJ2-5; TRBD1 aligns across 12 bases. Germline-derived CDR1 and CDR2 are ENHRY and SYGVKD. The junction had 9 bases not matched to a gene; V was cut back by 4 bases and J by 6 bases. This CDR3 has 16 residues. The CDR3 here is CAISGSGTGGSKTQYF. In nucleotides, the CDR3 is TGTGCCATCAGTGGTTCCGGGACAGGGGGCTCGAAGACCCAGTACTTC.

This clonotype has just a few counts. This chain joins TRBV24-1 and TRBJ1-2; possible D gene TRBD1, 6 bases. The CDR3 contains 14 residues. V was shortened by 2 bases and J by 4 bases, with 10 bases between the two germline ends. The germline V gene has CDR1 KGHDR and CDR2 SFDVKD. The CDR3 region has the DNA TGTGCCACCAGTGATTCGGGACATCTCTATGGCTACACCTTC. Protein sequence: CATSDSGHLYGYTF.

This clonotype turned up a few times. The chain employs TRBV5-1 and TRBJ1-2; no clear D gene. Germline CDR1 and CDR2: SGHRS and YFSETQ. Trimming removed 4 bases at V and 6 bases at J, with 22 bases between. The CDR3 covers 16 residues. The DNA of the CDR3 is TGCGCCAGCAGCCCCCTTGTCTCTGGGAGCAAGGATGGCTACACCTTC. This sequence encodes CASSPLVSGSKDGYTF.

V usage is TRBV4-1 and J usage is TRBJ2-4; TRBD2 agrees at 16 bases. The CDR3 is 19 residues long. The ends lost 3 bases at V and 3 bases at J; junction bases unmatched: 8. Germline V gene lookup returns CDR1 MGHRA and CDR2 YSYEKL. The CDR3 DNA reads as TGCGCCAGCAGCCACCTGGGACTAGCGGGAGGGCCTGGCAAAAACATTCAGTACTTC. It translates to CASSHLGLAGGPGKNIQYF.